These 9 T cell receptor beta chains were all obtained from the same sample, sequenced in a study of pediatric ulcerative colitis. Here immunoSEQ multiplex PCR was the method, and the copy in TCRdb shows in-frame clones only, minus some. The sample gives 13,000 to 15,000 clones, 85% to 90% of which show up once; 0.98% is in the top ten. The sequencing sample was made of blood. Receptors originate from a boy younger than 18 with moderate ulcerative colitis.

The rearrangement links TRBV5-1 to TRBJ2-3; 16 positions agree with TRBD2. The V segment lost 0 bases and the J segment 6 bases; nucleotides outside the gene matches: 4. In germline, CDR1 is SGHRS, CDR2 YFSETQ. The CDR3 is made up of 17 amino acids. The CDR3 coding sequence is TGCGCCAGCAGCTTGGTTGGGACTAGCGGGGGGGCGGATACGCAGTATTTT. This gives the protein CASSLVGTSGGADTQYF.

This chain connects TRBV6-1 to TRBJ2-3, with a possible D match to TRBD1 (6 bases). The germline V gene has CDR1 MNHNS and CDR2 SASEGT. V gave up 5 bases and J gave up 6 bases, with 15 bases separating them. This CDR3 comprises 14 residues. The CDR3 sequence is CASSPYQGWDTQYF. The CDR3 bases are TGTGCCAGCAGTCCCTACCAGGGGTGGGATACGCAGTATTTT.

This clone showed up just a few times. The CDR3 reads CASSINGDSGNTIYF. DNA for the CDR3: TGTGCCAGTAGTATAAACGGAGACTCTGGAAACACCATATATTTT. The chain is built from TRBV19 and TRBJ1-3; D is undetermined. The CDR3 covers 15 residues. The germline V and J ends were trimmed by 2 bases and 0 bases, with 8 bases remaining between them. From germline, CDR1 is LNHDA and CDR2 SQIVND (reference sequence).

The chain carries TRBV28 and TRBJ2-2, with 12 bases fitting TRBD1. CDR1 and CDR2 from the germline V gene are MDHEN and SYDVKM. The CDR3 is 15 amino acids. V was pared by 5 bases and J by 6 bases, with 4 bases of the junction left unmatched. CDR3: CASSKGTGGPGELFF. The CDR3, as DNA: TGTGCCAGCAGTAAAGGGACAGGGGGCCCCGGGGAGCTGTTTTTT. Using reference TRBV28 and TRBJ2-2 for the parts outside the CDR3, the full variable domain is DVKVTQSSRYLVKRTGEKVFLECVQDMDHENMFWYRQDPGLGLRLIYFSYDVKMKEKGDIPEGYSVSREKKERFSLILESASTNQTSMYLCASSKGTGGPGELFFGEGSRLTVL.

This chain uses TRBV15 with TRBJ2-5; no definite D call. V dropped 3 bases and J dropped 5 bases, with 10 bases sitting between them. The length of the CDR3 is 13 residues. In germline, CDR1 is LNHNV, CDR2 YYDKDF (reference sequence). The CDR3 sequence: CATSSQNKETQYF. In nucleotides, the CDR3 is TGTGCCACCAGCAGCCAGAACAAGGAGACCCAGTACTTC.

The rearrangement links TRBV4-2 to TRBJ1-1, with D tentatively TRBD1 (6 bases). The CDR3 consists of 14 residues. Germline assignment: CDR1 LGHNA and CDR2 YNFKEQ. V gave up 1 base and J gave up 7 bases, with 13 bases separating them. The CDR3 reads CASSQGQGPYEAFF. CDR3 coding DNA: TGTGCCAGCAGCCAAGGTCAGGGGCCATATGAAGCTTTCTTT.

This sequence joins TRBV27 and TRBJ2-5, with 8 bases lining up with TRBD1. Trimming took 5 bases from V and 1 from J; bases not matched to a gene: 6. CDR1 and CDR2 from the germline V gene are MNHEY and SMNVEV (reference sequence). The CDR3 has 15 residues. Here the CDR3 reads CASSTPGQAQETQYF. For the CDR3, the DNA is TGTGCCAGCAGTACACCGGGACAGGCCCAAGAGACCCAGTACTTC.

The gene calls are TRBV15 and TRBJ1-5; no clear D. Germline CDR1 is LNHNV and CDR2 is YYDKDF (reference sequence). Trimming cost V 2 bases and J 0 bases, with 8 bases left between them. The CDR3 length is 15 residues. The CDR3 bases are TGTGCCACCAGCAGACAGGTCAATAGCAATCAGCCCCAGCATTTT. Its translation is CATSRQVNSNQPQHF. The full variable domain, its missing parts supplied by reference TRBV15 and TRBJ1-5, is DAMVIQNPRYQVTQFGKPVTLSCSQTLNHNVMYWYQQKSSQAPKLLFHYYDKDFNNEADTPDNFQSRRPNTSFCFLDIRSPGLGDTAMYLCATSRQVNSNQPQHFGDGTRLSIL.

V usage is TRBV18 and J usage is TRBJ2-5; 9 bases line up with TRBD1. Unmatched junction bases numbered 8, after V lost 4 bases and J lost 5 bases. The CDR3 length is 15 residues. Germline V gene sequence: CDR1 KGHSH, CDR2 LQKENI. The CDR3 DNA reads as TGTGCCAGCTCACTCGGGACAGGGACGTTCGAGACCCAGTACTTC. It translates to CASSLGTGTFETQYF.